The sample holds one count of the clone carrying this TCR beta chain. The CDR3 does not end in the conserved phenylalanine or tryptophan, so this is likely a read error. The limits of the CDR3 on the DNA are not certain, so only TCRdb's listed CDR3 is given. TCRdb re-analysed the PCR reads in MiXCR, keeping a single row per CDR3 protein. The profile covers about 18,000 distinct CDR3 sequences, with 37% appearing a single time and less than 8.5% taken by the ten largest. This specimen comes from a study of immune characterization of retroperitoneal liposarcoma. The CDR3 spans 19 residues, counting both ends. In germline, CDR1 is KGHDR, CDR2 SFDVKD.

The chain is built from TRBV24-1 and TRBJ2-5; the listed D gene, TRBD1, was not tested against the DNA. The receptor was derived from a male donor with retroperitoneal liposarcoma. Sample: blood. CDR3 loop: CATTPCPHSFNYRNFLVVL.